Listed here are 28 T cell receptor beta chains from one sample, sequenced in a study of T cell responses to AZD1222 COVID-19 vaccine. The method was immunoSEQ multiplex PCR; TCRdb's version includes in-frame clones alone and lacks a portion of them. The table has about 140,000 clones, roughly 91% seen once; the top ten hold about 6%. The sequencing used peripheral blood, collected 28 days after the second AZD1222 dose. The receptors were gathered from an adult who received the AZD1222 COVID-19 vaccine.

The J gene is TRBJ1-2, the V gene TRBV4-3; D is perhaps TRBD1 (6 bases). Germline V lookup: CDR1 LGHNA, CDR2 YSLEER. V lost 0 bases and J lost 4, with 12 bases in between. The CDR3 sequence is 15 residues long. The CDR3: CASSQDTRGGYGYTF. The CDR3 DNA reads as TGCGCCAGCAGCCAAGACACCAGGGGAGGCTATGGCTACACCTTC.

The rearrangement uses TRBV9 and TRBJ2-3; D is perhaps TRBD1 (5 bases). This CDR3 region has 17 residues. Per germline, CDR1 SGDLS and CDR2 YYNGEE. V gave up 3 bases and J gave up 2 bases, with 19 bases separating them. As DNA, the CDR3 is TGTGCCAGCAGCGCTCCCTTCGCTGCGGACAACACAGATACGCAGTATTTT. Translated, it gives CASSAPFAADNTDTQYF. The variable domain in full, completed from reference TRBV9 and TRBJ2-3, reads DSGVTQTPKHLITATGQRVTLRCSPRSGDLSVYWYQQSLDQGLQFLIQYYNGEERAKGNILERFSAQQFPDLHSELNLSSLELGDSALYFCASSAPFAADNTDTQYFGPGTRLTVL.

The V call is TRBV19, the J call TRBJ1-5; D is perhaps TRBD1 (6 bases). Germline V gives CDR1 LNHDA, CDR2 SQIVND (reference sequence). V lost 4 bases to trimming and J lost 7 bases, with 14 bases between them. The CDR3 has 14 residues. The CDR3 here is CASSRGGSGQPQHF. The CDR3 bases are TGTGCCAGTAGTAGAGGGGGGTCGGGGCAGCCCCAGCATTTT.

This chain uses TRBV6-5 with TRBJ1-1; D perhaps matches TRBD1 (5 bases). CDR3 size: 14 residues. V was cut by 5 bases and J by 4 bases, with 14 bases left in between. CDR1 is MNHEY and CDR2 is SVGAGI in the germline V gene. Here the CDR3 DNA reads TGTGCCAGCAGTCCCCGACAGACGAGCACTGAAGCTTTCTTT. Translating it yields CASSPRQTSTEAFF.

CDR3 in DNA: TGTGCCAGCAGCTTAACCGCGGCGGACAATGAGCAGTTCTTC. Translating it yields CASSLTAADNEQFF. The gene calls are TRBV11-1 and TRBJ2-1, with D uncertain. The CDR3 spans 14 residues. Trimming took 2 bases from V and 5 from J, leaving 10 bases between them. Germline CDR1 is SGHAT and CDR2 is FQDESV (reference sequence).

The chain has TRBV10-3 and TRBJ2-7; D ambiguous. V gave up 3 bases and J gave up 2 bases, with 5 bases separating them. The CDR3 loop spans 12 amino acids. Per germline, CDR1 ENHRY and CDR2 SYGVKD. CDR3 amino acids: CAISDRTYEQYF. The CDR3 coding sequence is TGTGCCATCAGTGACAGAACCTACGAGCAGTACTTC.

The chain joins TRBV4-1 to TRBJ2-2; D remains unclear. Trimming left V 4 bases short and J 7 bases short, with 13 bases between. This CDR3 contains 14 residues. Germline V gene data show CDR1 as MGHRA and CDR2 as YSYEKL. This CDR3 reads CASSRLRLGGELFF. DNA of the CDR3: TGCGCCAGCAGCCGCCTAAGATTAGGCGGGGAGCTGTTTTTT.

V gene TRBV27 combines with J gene TRBJ1-5; D not certain. Trimming left V 7 bases short and J 7 bases short, with 14 bases between. The CDR3 is made up of 13 amino acids. In germline, CDR1 is MNHEY, CDR2 SMNVEV (reference sequence). As DNA, the CDR3 is TGTGCCAGCAAACAGAGTTTCAACCAGCCCCAGCATTTT. Its protein is CASKQSFNQPQHF.

The chain recombines TRBV9 with TRBJ1-5; D is undetermined. Per the germline V gene, CDR1 is SGDLS and CDR2 is YYNGEE. This CDR3 is built from 13 residues. With 0 bases removed from V and 6 bases from J, the gap between germline ends came to 7 bases. The CDR3 DNA reads TGTGCCAGCAGCGTAGATGGCAGTCAGCCCCAGCATTTT. Protein product: CASSVDGSQPQHF.

V and J are TRBV28 and TRBJ2-3; D gene ambiguous. The CDR3 length is 12 residues. Trimming left V 5 bases short and J 0 bases short, with 3 bases between. Germline CDR1 MDHEN, CDR2 SYDVKM. The CDR3 is CASSTSTDTQYF. CDR3 bases: TGTGCCAGCAGTACAAGCACAGATACGCAGTATTTT.

V is TRBV7-2 and J is TRBJ1-2, with D perhaps matching TRBD1 (6 bases). With 4 bases removed from V and 0 bases from J, the gap between germline ends came to 9 bases. The germline CDR1 and CDR2 sequences are SGHTA and FQGNSA. The CDR3 is 14 residues long. The CDR3 sequence: CASSWDTANYGYTF. The CDR3 DNA reads as TGTGCCAGCAGCTGGGACACCGCTAACTATGGCTACACCTTC. The variable domain in full, with the rest retrieved from reference TRBV7-2 and TRBJ1-2, is GAGVSQSPSNKVTEKGKDVELRCDPISGHTALYWYRQSLGQGLEFLIYFQGNSAPDKSGLPSDRFSAERTGGSVSTLTIQRTQQEDSAVYLCASSWDTANYGYTFGSGTRLTVV.

The chain links TRBV25-1 to TRBJ1-5, with D unresolved. V lost 1 base to trimming and J lost 5 bases, with 9 bases between them. The CDR3 is made up of 14 amino acids. Germline assignment: CDR1 MGHDK and CDR2 SYGVNS. The CDR3 sequence: CASSESWSYQPQHF. The CDR3 nucleotides are TGTGCCAGCAGTGAATCCTGGAGCTATCAGCCCCAGCATTTT.

The chain combines TRBV15 with TRBJ1-1, with TRBD1 as a possible D gene (6 bases). V lost 8 bases and J lost 5, with 18 bases in between. The CDR3 loop spans 14 amino acids. Germline V gives CDR1 LNHNV, CDR2 YYDKDF (reference sequence). The CDR3 coding sequence is TGTGCCACCCAAAGACAGGCGGAGGGAACTGAAGCTTTCTTT. It codes for CATQRQAEGTEAFF.

The V call is TRBV29-1, the J call TRBJ1-2; D not certain. This CDR3 comprises 12 residues. Germline lookup yields CDR1 SQVTM and CDR2 ANQGSEA. V shed 5 bases and J shed 8 bases, with 15 bases lying between them. CDR3 DNA: TGCAGCGTTTACACTTCACCTAGGGGCTACACCTTC. As protein: CSVYTSPRGYTF.

The V gene is TRBV28, the J gene TRBJ2-7; possible D gene TRBD1, 6 bases. CDR3 length equals 13 residues. Trimming took off 8 bases at V and 3 bases at J, with 14 bases between the two ends. CDR1 is MDHEN, CDR2 SYDVKM, per germline. CDR3 nucleotides: TGTGCCAGCGGCCCCGGCAGGGGCTACGAGCAGTACTTC. It yields the protein CASGPGRGYEQYF. Looking up the rest from reference TRBV28 and TRBJ2-7 gives the full variable domain: DVKVTQSSRYLVKRTGEKVFLECVQDMDHENMFWYRQDPGLGLRLIYFSYDVKMKEKGDIPEGYSVSREKKERFSLILESASTNQTSMYLCASGPGRGYEQYFGPGTRLTVT.

The chain recombines TRBV10-3 with TRBJ1-2, with 7 nucleotides matching TRBD1. V shed 4 bases, J shed 8 bases, and the junction held 7 bases outside the gene matches. Germline loops: CDR1 ENHRY, CDR2 SYGVKD. This CDR3 is 13 amino acids long. The CDR3 loop is CAISGSGQTGYTF. CDR3 nucleotide sequence: TGTGCCATCAGTGGCTCGGGACAGACGGGCTACACCTTC.

The CDR3 here is CASSVVETGNSPLHF. The CDR3 DNA reads as TGTGCCAGCAGCGTAGTGGAGACAGGGAACTCACCCCTCCACTTT. The chain joins TRBV9 to TRBJ1-6, with 7 bases lining up with TRBD1. V lost 0 bases and J lost 10; bases outside the gene matches: 7. The CDR3 has 15 amino acids. Germline lookup yields CDR1 SGDLS and CDR2 YYNGEE.

The V gene is TRBV4-2, the J gene TRBJ2-3, with D uncertain. The V end lost 1 base, the J end lost 0 bases, and 8 bases lay between the germline ends. The germline V gene encodes CDR1 LGHNA and CDR2 YNFKEQ. CDR3 length: 15 residues. The CDR3 nucleotides are TGTGCCAGCAGCCAAGTGGTGGAAAGCACAGATACGCAGTATTTT. It translates to CASSQVVESTDTQYF.

The chain carries TRBV19 and TRBJ1-5; D gene ambiguous. V was cut by 5 bases and J by 0 bases, with 11 bases left in between. This CDR3 has 15 residues. Per germline, CDR1 LNHDA and CDR2 SQIVND (reference sequence). Written as DNA, the CDR3 is TGTGCCAGTAGTCCCCCGGAGTCTAGCAATCAGCCCCAGCATTTT. This sequence encodes CASSPPESSNQPQHF. Combining the CDR3 with reference TRBV19 and TRBJ1-5 gives the whole variable domain DGGITQSPKYLFRKEGQNVTLSCEQNLNHDAMYWYRQDPGQGLRLIYYSQIVNDFQKGDIAEGYSVSREKKESFPLTVTSAQKNPTAFYLCASSPPESSNQPQHFGDGTRLSIL.

Remarks on this clone: Other DNA sequences from this sample encode an identical CDR3 as well. The rearrangement uses TRBV5-1 and TRBJ1-5; D is unresolved. V lost 0 bases, J lost 2 bases, and 3 bases lay in between. The CDR3 sequence is 13 residues long. Per germline, CDR1 SGHRS and CDR2 YFSETQ. The CDR3 nucleotides read TGCGCCAGCAGCTTGGACGGCAATCAGCCCCAGCATTTT. Its translation: CASSLDGNQPQHF. Drawing the rest from reference TRBV5-1 and TRBJ1-5, the complete variable domain is KAGVTQTPRYLIKTRGQQVTLSCSPISGHRSVSWYQQTPGQGLQFLFEYFSETQRNKGNFPGRFSGRQFSNSRSEMNVSTLELGDSALYLCASSLDGNQPQHFGDGTRLSIL.

CDR3 DNA: TGTGCCGCATCTGGACAGGCTAACACTGAAGCTTTCTTT. Its translation: CAASGQANTEAFF. The chain joins TRBV10-3 to TRBJ1-1; 7 positions match TRBD1. Unmatched junction bases numbered 8, after V lost 11 bases and J lost 2 bases. CDR3 size: 13 residues. Germline loops: CDR1 ENHRY, CDR2 SYGVKD.

This clone was seen just once. The chain employs TRBV18 and TRBJ1-2; D is unclear. The CDR3 is made up of 14 amino acids. CDR1 KGHSH and CDR2 LQKENI come from the germline V gene. V lost 3 bases and J lost 1, with 9 bases in between. The CDR3 sequence: CASSPPGDNYGYTF. DNA for the CDR3: TGTGCCAGCTCACCCCCGGGAGATAACTATGGCTACACCTTC.

The chain combines TRBV7-2 with TRBJ2-2; 8 bases align to TRBD1. The CDR3 runs to 15 residues. V lost 8 bases to trimming and J lost 0 bases; unmatched junction nucleotides: 5. Germline CDR1 is SGHTA and CDR2 is FQGNSA. DNA for the CDR3: TGTGCCAGCGGACGGGACAGGACGAACACCGGGGAGCTGTTTTTT. It codes for CASGRDRTNTGELFF.

The chain employs TRBV24-1 and TRBJ2-2; 9 nucleotides match TRBD1. The CDR3 covers 18 residues. V shed 4 bases, J shed 1 base, and the junction held 9 bases outside the gene matches. Per germline, CDR1 KGHDR and CDR2 SFDVKD. CDR3 in DNA: TGTGCCACCAGTGACTCCGGGACAGGGAGGGTGAACACCGGGGAGCTGTTTTTT. Amino acid sequence: CATSDSGTGRVNTGELFF.

This clone was seen just once. The chain carries TRBV24-1 and TRBJ2-7, with D unclear. The CDR3 extends over 14 amino acids. CDR1 and CDR2 from the germline V gene are KGHDR and SFDVKD. V was pared by 1 base and J by 5 bases, with 11 bases between. For the CDR3, the DNA is TGTGCCACCAGTGATTTTCAGACATCTGACGAGCAGTACTTC. This translates into CATSDFQTSDEQYF.

This chain links TRBV6-6 with TRBJ2-7; 9 bases are a match to TRBD1. V dropped 3 bases and J dropped 4; count of bases not matched to a gene: 7. CDR1 and CDR2 from the germline V gene are MNHNY and SVGAGI (reference sequence). This CDR3 has 15 residues. The CDR3 spells CASSYAGTGFYEQYF. In DNA, the CDR3 is TGTGCCAGCAGTTATGCCGGGACAGGGTTTTACGAGCAGTACTTC.

The chain uses TRBV6-6 and TRBJ1-1, with TRBD1 identical over 9 bases. Trimming took 10 bases from V and 6 from J; bases not matched to a gene: 12. The germline V gene encodes CDR1 MNHNY and CDR2 SVGAGI (reference sequence). The CDR3 has 14 residues. The CDR3, as DNA: TGTGCCACTTGGACAGGGGAACGGTGGGCTGAAGCTTTCTTT. Its translation: CATWTGERWAEAFF.

The chain couples TRBV5-1 to TRBJ2-3; D is perhaps TRBD2 (6 bases). V was trimmed by 1 base and J by 2 bases, leaving 11 bases between them. The germline CDR1 and CDR2 sequences are SGHRS and YFSETQ. CDR3 length: 15 amino acids. The CDR3 DNA sequence: TGCGCCAGCAGCTTGCAGGGACTTAACACAGATACGCAGTATTTT. Translating it yields CASSLQGLNTDTQYF.